The source of this T cell receptor beta chain is a study of T cell repertoires in cytomegalovirus infection. Study-level background: Signatures in public TCR beta sequences pointed to both CMV infection and matching HLA type.

MiXCR, applied by TCRdb to the reads, yields one record per CDR3 protein. The table shows approximately 910,000 distinct CDR3 sequences, with about a third occurring only once. Study conclusions and caveats: HLA-C-restricted TCR beta clonotypes specific for CMV led the ex vivo response.

The germline V gene encodes CDR1 MNHEY and CDR2 SVGAGI. V was cut by 2 bases and J by 5 bases, with 12 bases left in between. The CDR3 covers 14 residues. On this clonotype: Its antigen remains unknown.

The sample was cultured CD8+ T cells from PBMCs, taken from culture after CMV antigen stimulation. This clonotype originated in a human donor in good health (CMV status not recorded). Some clones in this sample may be carry-over from other donors' samples. J is TRBJ1-1 and V is TRBV6-5; tentative D call: TRBD1 (6 bases). The CDR3 sequence: CASSYGQGRTEAFF. The CDR3 DNA reads TGTGCCAGCAGTTACGGGCAGGGGAGGACTGAAGCTTTCTTT.